These 17 T cell receptor beta chains were all obtained from the same sample, sequenced in a study of T cell responses to AZD1222 COVID-19 vaccine (dated by TCRdb to the early 2020s). Library construction relied on the immunoSEQ multiplex PCR assay. TCRdb mirrors the immuneACCESS table, restricted to in-frame sequences. Some clones are absent from its copies; in checked studies, under half trace to an unresolved V gene, and the reason for the others is unknown. Here the sample has some 74,000 clones; about 85% occur a single time. 1% to 1.5% of the sample rests with the top ten. What the time point label conveys for this sample: about 28 days (+/-7) after the second vaccine dose. The sample was peripheral blood, taken 28 days after the second AZD1222 dose. All receptors derive from an adult who received the AZD1222 COVID-19 vaccine.

The chain combines TRBV3-1 (or the pseudogene TRBV3-2) with TRBJ2-5, with a possible D match to TRBD2 (5 bases). Looked up from germline, CDR1 is LGHDT and CDR2 is YNNKEL (reference sequence). Trimming removed 6 bases at V and 1 base at J, with 12 bases between. There are 14 residues in the CDR3. The CDR3 sequence is CASREGSAQETQYF. The CDR3 coding sequence is TGTGCCAGCAGGGAAGGGAGCGCCCAAGAGACCCAGTACTTC.

The chain links TRBV7-9 to TRBJ1-2, with 7 bases identical to TRBD1. Germline assignment: CDR1 SEHNR and CDR2 FQNEAQ (reference sequence). The CDR3 contains 17 residues. After removal of 5 bases from V and 4 bases from J, the junction contained 16 bases not matched to a gene. CDR3 residues: CASSRPGTVLGGYGYTF. For the CDR3, the DNA is TGTGCCAGCAGCCGTCCCGGGACAGTCCTAGGAGGCTATGGCTACACCTTC. The whole variable domain, remainder taken from reference TRBV7-9 and TRBJ1-2, is DTGVSQNPRHKITKRGQNVTFRCDPISEHNRLYWYRQTLGQGPEFLTYFQNEAQLEKSRLLSDRFSAERPKGSFSTLEIQRTEQGDSAMYLCASSRPGTVLGGYGYTFGSGTRLTVV.

The chain employs TRBV10-3 and TRBJ1-1, with 9 positions matching TRBD1. The V gene's germline CDR1 is ENHRY and CDR2 SYGVKD. J gave up 3 bases and V 3 bases, and 2 bases lay outside the gene matches. The CDR3 totals 14 residues. The CDR3 bases are TGTGCCATCAGTGAAGGGACAGGGTACACTGAAGCTTTCTTT. Amino acid sequence: CAISEGTGYTEAFF.

This clone was picked up one time. This chain uses TRBV7-3 with TRBJ2-1; D is possibly TRBD2 (6 bases). V was pared by 5 bases and J by 1 base, with 12 bases between. This CDR3 has 15 amino acids. Germline V gene sequence: CDR1 SGHTA, CDR2 FQGTGA. The CDR3 protein is CASSQEEGSYNEQFF. The DNA of the CDR3 is TGTGCCAGCAGCCAAGAGGAGGGGTCCTACAATGAGCAGTTCTTC. Filled out from reference TRBV7-3 and TRBJ2-1, the complete variable domain reads GAGVSQTPSNKVTEKGKYVELRCDPISGHTALYWYRQSLGQGPEFLIYFQGTGAADDSGLPNDRFFAVRPEGSVSTLKIQRTERGDSAVYLCASSQEEGSYNEQFFGPGTRLTVL.

CDR3 DNA: TGTGCCAGCAGTTTCGATCAGCCCCAGCATTTT. This translates into CASSFDQPQHF. The V call is TRBV28, the J call TRBJ1-5, with D unclear. Germline V gene sequence: CDR1 MDHEN, CDR2 SYDVKM. This CDR3 has 11 residues. V was pared by 3 bases and J by 5 bases, with 2 bases between.

The chain couples TRBV5-5 to TRBJ2-2; D perhaps matches TRBD2 (6 bases). Germline loops: CDR1 SGHKS, CDR2 YYEKEE (reference sequence). CDR3 length equals 16 residues. Trimming removed 2 bases at V and 7 bases at J, with 18 bases between. DNA of the CDR3: TGTGCCAGCAGCTTCTCCGGGACTCCCATGATCGGGGAGCTGTTTTTT. It is translated as CASSFSGTPMIGELFF.

The V gene is TRBV9, the J gene TRBJ1-1; TRBD1 is a possible D gene (6 bases). The CDR3 contains 14 residues. V lost 2 bases, J lost 5 bases, and 13 bases lay in between. Germline V gives CDR1 SGDLS, CDR2 YYNGEE. In DNA form, the CDR3 reads TGTGCCAGCAGCGTGGGGGGCCCGCTTACTGAAGCTTTCTTT. It specifies CASSVGGPLTEAFF.

The chain joins TRBV19 to TRBJ1-2, with a tentative D call TRBD1 (5 bases). Trimming shortened V by 6 bases and J by 2 bases, and 10 bases separated the two germline ends. Germline CDR1 and CDR2: LNHDA and SQIVND (reference sequence). The CDR3 totals 13 residues. In DNA, the CDR3 is TGTGCCAGTAGCTCCGGGACGAACTATGGCTACACCTTC. Amino acid sequence: CASSSGTNYGYTF. Full variable domain (outside the CDR3, taken from reference TRBV19 and TRBJ1-2): DGGITQSPKYLFRKEGQNVTLSCEQNLNHDAMYWYRQDPGQGLRLIYYSQIVNDFQKGDIAEGYSVSREKKESFPLTVTSAQKNPTAFYLCASSSGTNYGYTFGSGTRLTVV.

The chain employs TRBV12-3 or TRBV12-4 and TRBJ1-5; no clear D. The CDR3 sequence is 13 residues long. V was cut by 1 base and J by 6 bases, with 7 bases left in between. The CDR3 here is CASSLGRVQPQHF. The CDR3 region has the DNA TGTGCCAGCAGTTTAGGGAGGGTTCAGCCCCAGCATTTT.

This chain connects TRBV12-3 or TRBV12-4 to TRBJ1-5; D unresolved. V lost 3 bases and J lost 5, with 8 bases in between. CDR3 length equals 13 residues. The CDR3: CASSLSGDQPQHF. The CDR3, as DNA: TGTGCCAGCAGTTTGTCGGGAGATCAGCCCCAGCATTTT.

The chain has TRBV4-3 and TRBJ1-2; D is unresolved. Germline V gene data show CDR1 as LGHNA and CDR2 as YSLEER. This CDR3 has 15 residues. The V and J ends lost 1 base and 5 bases respectively, with 14 bases between them. In nucleotides, the CDR3 is TGCGCCAGCAGCCAAGGTGGGGAGGGAGGGTATGGCTACACCTTC. Translation: CASSQGGEGGYGYTF.

Here the CDR3 DNA reads TGTGCCAGCAGCCGTTCCGGGACAGGGCTTTCTTCTGAGCAGTTCTTC. Translation: CASSRSGTGLSSEQFF. The rearrangement uses TRBV11-1 and TRBJ2-1, with 9 bases aligning to TRBD1. The CDR3 covers 16 residues. CDR1 and CDR2 from the germline V gene are SGHAT and FQDESV (reference sequence). Germline trimming cut 5 bases from V and 9 bases from J; bases unmatched to any gene: 14.

About this clone itself: At the DNA level, this CDR3 is encoded by other sequences in the same sample as well. The chain joins TRBV7-9 to TRBJ1-2, with TRBD1 identical over 8 bases. After removal of 5 bases from V and 3 bases from J, the junction contained 2 bases not matched to a gene. Germline CDR1 SEHNR, CDR2 FQNEAQ (reference sequence). CDR3 length equals 13 residues. The CDR3 loop reads CASSLQGDYGYTF. In nucleotides, the CDR3 is TGTGCCAGCAGCCTACAGGGGGACTATGGCTACACCTTC. The variable domain in full, with the rest retrieved from reference TRBV7-9 and TRBJ1-2, is DTGVSQNPRHKITKRGQNVTFRCDPISEHNRLYWYRQTLGQGPEFLTYFQNEAQLEKSRLLSDRFSAERPKGSFSTLEIQRTEQGDSAMYLCASSLQGDYGYTFGSGTRLTVV.

This rearrangement joins TRBV29-1 to TRBJ1-1, with D maybe TRBD1 (6 bases). Germline V gene sequence: CDR1 SQVTM, CDR2 ANQGSEA. The CDR3 runs to 12 residues. The V end lost 3 bases, the J end lost 4 bases, and 9 bases lay between the germline ends. CDR3 nucleotides: TGCAGCGTTGATTGGGGGGCCACTGAAGCTTTCTTT. It yields the protein CSVDWGATEAFF.

The chain has TRBV5-3 and TRBJ2-7, with TRBD2 matching over 7 bases. TRBV5-3 is sorted into the ORF group, with uncertain function. This CDR3 has 15 residues. V dropped 0 bases and J dropped 3; count of bases not matched to a gene: 6. CDR3 bases: TGTGCCAGAAGCTTGGTCAGCGGGATACTCTACGAGCAGTACTTC. Translating gives CARSLVSGILYEQYF.

The chain combines TRBV24-1 with TRBJ2-1, with D unclear. V lost 12 bases and J 15 bases, leaving 14 bases between the germline ends. The germline gives CDR1 KGHDR, CDR2 SFDVKD. The CDR3 spans 9 residues. CDR3 sequence: CAAPPWGFF. CDR3 sequence (DNA): TGTGCCGCCCCTCCGTGGGGGTTCTTC.

The gene calls are TRBV2 and TRBJ1-5; possibly TRBD1 for D (6 bases). This CDR3 comprises 13 residues. V was cut by 2 bases and J by 7 bases, with 9 bases left in between. From germline, CDR1 is SNHLY and CDR2 FYNNEI. For the CDR3, the DNA is TGTGCCAGCAGTGAAAGGGGGAGGCAGCCCCAGCATTTT. It translates to CASSERGRQPQHF.